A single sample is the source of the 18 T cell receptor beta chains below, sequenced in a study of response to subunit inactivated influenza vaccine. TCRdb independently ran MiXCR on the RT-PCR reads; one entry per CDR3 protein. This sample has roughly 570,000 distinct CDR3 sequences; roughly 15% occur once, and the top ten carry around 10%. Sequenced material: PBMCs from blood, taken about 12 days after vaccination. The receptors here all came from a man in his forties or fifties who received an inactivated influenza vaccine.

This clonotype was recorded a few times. CDR3 in amino acids: CATSGIAGQSYNEQFF. CDR3 nucleotide sequence: TGTGCCACCAGTGGTATTGCGGGACAGAGCTACAATGAGCAGTTCTTC. The chain is built from TRBV24-1 and TRBJ2-1, with D maybe TRBD1 (7 bases). The V and J ends lost 5 bases and 3 bases respectively, with 16 bases between them. There are 16 residues in the CDR3. The germline V gene has CDR1 KGHDR and CDR2 SFDVKD.

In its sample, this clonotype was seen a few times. The CDR3 loop is CASSQVLGRETQYF. The CDR3 nucleotides are TGTGCCAGCAGCCAAGTTCTGGGGCGGGAGACCCAGTACTTC. The chain recombines TRBV4-2 with TRBJ2-5, with D tentatively TRBD1 (5 bases). This CDR3 spans 14 amino acids. Per the germline V gene, CDR1 is LGHNA and CDR2 is YNFKEQ. The V end was cut by 1 base, the J end by 5 bases, with 11 bases between.

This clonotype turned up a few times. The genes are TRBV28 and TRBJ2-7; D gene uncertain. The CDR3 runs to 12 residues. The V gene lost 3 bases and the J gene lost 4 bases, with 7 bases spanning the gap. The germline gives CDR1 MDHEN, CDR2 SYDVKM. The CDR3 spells CASSFYDYEQYF. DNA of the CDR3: TGTGCCAGCAGTTTCTATGATTACGAGCAGTACTTC.

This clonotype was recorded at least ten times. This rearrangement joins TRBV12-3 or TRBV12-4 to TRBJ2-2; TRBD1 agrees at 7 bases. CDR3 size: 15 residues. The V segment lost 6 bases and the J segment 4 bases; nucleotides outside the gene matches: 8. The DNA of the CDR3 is TGTGCCAGCAGACAACAGGGGTCGAGCACCGGGGAGCTGTTTTTT. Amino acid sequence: CASRQQGSSTGELFF.

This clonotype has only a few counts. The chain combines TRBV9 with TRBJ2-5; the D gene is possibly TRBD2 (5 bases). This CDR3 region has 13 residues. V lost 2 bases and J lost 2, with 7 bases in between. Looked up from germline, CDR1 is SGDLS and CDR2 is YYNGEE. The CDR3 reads CASSVGNQETQYF. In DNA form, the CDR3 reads TGTGCCAGCAGCGTCGGGAATCAAGAGACCCAGTACTTC.

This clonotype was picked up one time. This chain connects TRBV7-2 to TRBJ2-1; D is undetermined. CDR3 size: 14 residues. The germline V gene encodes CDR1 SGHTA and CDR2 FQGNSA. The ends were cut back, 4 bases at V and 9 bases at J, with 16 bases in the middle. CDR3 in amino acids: CASSSEPLGSEQFF. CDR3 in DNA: TGTGCCAGCAGCTCCGAACCGCTCGGCAGTGAGCAGTTCTTC.

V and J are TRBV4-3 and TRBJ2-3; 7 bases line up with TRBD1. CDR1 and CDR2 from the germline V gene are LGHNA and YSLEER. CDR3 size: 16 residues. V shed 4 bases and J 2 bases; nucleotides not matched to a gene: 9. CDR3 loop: CASSRGAGGSTDTQYF. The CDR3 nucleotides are TGCGCCAGCAGCCGTGGGGCAGGGGGTTCCACAGATACGCAGTATTTT.

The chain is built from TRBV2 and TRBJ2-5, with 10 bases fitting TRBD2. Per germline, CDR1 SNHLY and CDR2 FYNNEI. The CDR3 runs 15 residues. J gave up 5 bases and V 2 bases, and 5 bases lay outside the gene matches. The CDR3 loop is CASSERSGGIETQYF. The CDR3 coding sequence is TGTGCCAGCAGTGAACGTAGCGGGGGGATCGAGACCCAGTACTTC.

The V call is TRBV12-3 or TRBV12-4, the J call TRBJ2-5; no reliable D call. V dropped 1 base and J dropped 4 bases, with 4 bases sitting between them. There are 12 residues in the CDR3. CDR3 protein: CASSLGIETQYF. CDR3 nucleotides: TGTGCCAGCAGTTTAGGGATAGAGACCCAGTACTTC.

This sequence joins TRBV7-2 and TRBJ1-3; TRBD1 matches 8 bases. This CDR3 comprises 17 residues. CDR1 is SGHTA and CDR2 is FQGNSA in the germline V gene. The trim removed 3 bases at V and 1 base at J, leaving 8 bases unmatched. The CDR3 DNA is TGTGCCAGCAGCTTTGGACAGGGCGTTCGGTCTGGAAACACCATATATTTT. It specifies CASSFGQGVRSGNTIYF.

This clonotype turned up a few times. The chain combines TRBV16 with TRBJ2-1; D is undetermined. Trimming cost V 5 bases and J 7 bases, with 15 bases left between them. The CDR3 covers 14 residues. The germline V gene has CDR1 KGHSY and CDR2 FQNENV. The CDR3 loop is CASSERTVSNEQFF. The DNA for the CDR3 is TGTGCCAGCAGCGAGCGCACAGTCAGTAATGAGCAGTTCTTC.

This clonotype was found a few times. In nucleotides, the CDR3 is TGTGCCAGCGCGGGGGGTAATAGCAATCAGCCCCAGCATTTT. It specifies CASAGGNSNQPQHF. The chain couples TRBV6-2 or TRBV6-3 to TRBJ1-5, with a weak D call TRBD1 (5 bases). This CDR3 region has 14 residues. Germline V gene sequence: CDR1 MNHEY, CDR2 SVGEGT. V was cut by 8 bases and J by 0 bases, with 11 bases left in between.

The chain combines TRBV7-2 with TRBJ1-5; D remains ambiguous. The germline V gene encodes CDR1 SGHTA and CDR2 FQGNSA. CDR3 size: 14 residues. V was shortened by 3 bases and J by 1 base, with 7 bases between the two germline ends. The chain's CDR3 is CASSFGWSNQPQHF. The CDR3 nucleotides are TGTGCCAGCAGCTTCGGTTGGAGCAATCAGCCCCAGCATTTT.

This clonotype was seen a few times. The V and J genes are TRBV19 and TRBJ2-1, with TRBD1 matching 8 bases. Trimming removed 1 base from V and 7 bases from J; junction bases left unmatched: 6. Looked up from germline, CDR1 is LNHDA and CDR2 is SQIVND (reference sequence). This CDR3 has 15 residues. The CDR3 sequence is CASSIVLGQVNEQFF. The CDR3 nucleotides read TGTGCCAGTAGTATAGTCTTGGGACAGGTTAATGAGCAGTTCTTC.

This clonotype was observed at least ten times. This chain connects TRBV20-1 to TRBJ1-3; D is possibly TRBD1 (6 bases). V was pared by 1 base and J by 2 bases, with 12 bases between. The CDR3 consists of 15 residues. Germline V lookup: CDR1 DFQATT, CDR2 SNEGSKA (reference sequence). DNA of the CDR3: TGCAGTGCTAGAGTGGGGGGGGCCGCTGGAAACACCATATATTTT. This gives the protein CSARVGGAAGNTIYF.

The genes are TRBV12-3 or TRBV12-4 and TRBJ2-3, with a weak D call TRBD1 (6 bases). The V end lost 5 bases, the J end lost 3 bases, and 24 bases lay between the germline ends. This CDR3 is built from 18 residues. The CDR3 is CASSRNRDWPLGTDTQYF. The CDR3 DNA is TGTGCCAGCAGTCGAAACAGGGATTGGCCCCTGGGGACAGATACGCAGTATTTT.

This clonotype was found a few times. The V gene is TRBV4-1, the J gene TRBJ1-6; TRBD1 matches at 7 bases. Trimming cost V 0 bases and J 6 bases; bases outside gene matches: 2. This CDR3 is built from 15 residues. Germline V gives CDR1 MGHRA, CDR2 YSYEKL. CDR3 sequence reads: CASSQEEGANSPLHF. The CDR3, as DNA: TGCGCCAGCAGCCAAGAGGAGGGGGCTAATTCACCCCTCCACTTT.

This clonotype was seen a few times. CDR3 nucleotides: TGCAGTGCTAGCCGCCTAGCGAATGAGCAGTTCTTC. Protein: CSASRLANEQFF. The gene calls are TRBV20-1 and TRBJ2-1, with a possible D match to TRBD2 (6 bases). V was trimmed by 3 bases and J by 7 bases, leaving 10 bases between them. Germline assignment: CDR1 DFQATT and CDR2 SNEGSKA (reference sequence). The CDR3 length is 12 residues.